The clone carrying this T cell receptor beta chain has only one observation. Its antigen is undetermined. This sample was taken from a study of blood T cells in healthy people across ages. Overall study results and limits: For the donors, CMV status was unknown and possibly confounded expanded clonotype changes.

Germline V lookup: CDR1 MNHNS, CDR2 SASEGT. This CDR3 region has 15 residues. The junction had 9 bases not matched to a gene; V was cut back by 6 bases and J by 3 bases. Sample-barcoded 5' priming and a J-beta primer mix drove a second PCR of roughly 7 to 11 cycles. One entry per CDR3 protein, called by TCRdb with MiXCR from the 5' RACE reads. The repertoire has roughly 800,000 distinct CDR3 sequences, approximately 25% of them found once; the top ten carry more than 8.5%. Separately, the same data were catalogued under a study of T cells of mothers and their children.

The source of this sequence is a boy aged 10-17 years in good health. Sequences were obtained from blood. The chain employs TRBV6-1 and TRBJ1-2; 8 bases line up with TRBD1. Written as DNA, the CDR3 is TGTGCCAGCAGCAAAGTGACGACAGGGGACTATGGCTACACCTTC. Amino acids: CASSKVTTGDYGYTF.